A single sample is the source of the 14 T cell receptor beta chains below, sequenced in a study of cytomegalovirus exposure and HLA in healthy donors. In the PCR, 60 Vbeta and 13 Jbeta primers were used. Clones were read by immunoSEQ multiplex PCR, and TCRdb kept only the in-frame ones, dropping some. The sample yields 120,000 or so clones, 81% seen once. What was sequenced was PBMCs. The receptors stem from a man aged 18-30 years in good health and CMV-seronegative.

The rearrangement joins TRBV5-1 to TRBJ2-7; D uncertain. CDR1 and CDR2 (germline): SGHRS, YFSETQ. CDR3 length: 12 amino acids. The V end lost 0 bases, the J end lost 5 bases, and 6 bases lay between the germline ends. CDR3 bases: TGCGCCAGCAGCTTGGACTTCGACGAGCAGTACTTC. Its translation is CASSLDFDEQYF.

This clone was seen once. This chain links TRBV29-1 with TRBJ2-3, with 7 bases identical to TRBD2. Germline CDR1 SQVTM, CDR2 ANQGSEA. V was clipped by 1 base and J by 3 bases; unmatched bases: 10. The CDR3 loop spans 16 amino acids. CDR3 nucleotide sequence: TGCAGCGTTGAAGTAGCTAGCGGTCTAAGGACAGATACGCAGTATTTT. Amino acids: CSVEVASGLRTDTQYF.

The chain is built from TRBV7-2 and TRBJ2-7; 10 bases are a match to TRBD2. The CDR3 sequence is 16 residues long. Germline-derived CDR1 and CDR2 are SGHTA and FQGNSA. The V gene end was trimmed by 1 base and the J gene end by 4 bases; junction bases not matched to a gene: 7. The CDR3 region has the DNA TGTGCCAGCAGCTTAGAGGGGAGCGGGGGGGGGTACGAGCAGTACTTC. Amino acid sequence: CASSLEGSGGGYEQYF.

CDR3 DNA: TGTGCCAGCAGCTTATCTCCAGGGAAGGCAGATACGCAGTATTTT. Translated: CASSLSPGKADTQYF. The V gene is TRBV7-6, the J gene TRBJ2-3, with a tentative D call TRBD1 (5 bases). The V gene lost 2 bases and the J gene lost 4 bases, with 13 bases spanning the gap. Germline CDR1 reads SGHVS; CDR2 reads FNYEAQ. This CDR3 spans 15 amino acids.

V gene TRBV4-1 combines with J gene TRBJ2-7; D gene unclear. CDR1 MGHRA and CDR2 YSYEKL come from the germline V gene. The CDR3 length is 15 residues. Trimming removed 1 base at V and 0 bases at J, with 10 bases between. CDR3 protein: CASSQGSLSSYEQYF. DNA of the CDR3: TGCGCCAGCAGCCAAGGGAGTCTAAGCTCCTACGAGCAGTACTTC.

The genes are TRBV5-8 and TRBJ1-1; D remains ambiguous. There are 15 residues in the CDR3. Trimming stripped 2 bases from V and 2 bases from J, with 13 bases between. CDR1 and CDR2 (germline): SGHTS, YDEGEE. The CDR3: CASSFRGEINTEAFF. The CDR3, as DNA: TGTGCCAGCAGCTTCCGCGGAGAGATAAACACTGAAGCTTTCTTT. The whole variable domain, remainder taken from reference TRBV5-8 and TRBJ1-1, is EAGVTQSPTHLIKTRGQQATLRCSPISGHTSVYWYQQALGLGLQFLLWYDEGEERNRGNFPPRFSGRQFPNYSSELNVNALELEDSALYLCASSFRGEINTEAFFGQGTRLTVV.

DNA for the CDR3: TGTGCCAGCAGCTTAATCTCAGTAAGCTCCTACAATGAGCAGTTCTTC. Protein: CASSLISVSSYNEQFF. The chain employs TRBV7-9 and TRBJ2-1; no clear D gene. This CDR3 contains 16 residues. Germline assignment: CDR1 SEHNR and CDR2 FQNEAQ (reference sequence). Trimming removed 2 bases from V and 0 bases from J, with 11 bases in between.

The chain employs TRBV5-1 and TRBJ2-2, with TRBD1 identical over 8 bases. There are 16 residues in the CDR3. The germline CDR1 and CDR2 sequences are SGHRS and YFSETQ. Trimming took 0 bases from V and 4 from J; bases not matched to a gene: 5. CDR3 nucleotide sequence: TGCGCCAGCAGCTTGGAGACAGGGGTGAGCACCGGGGAGCTGTTTTTT. Translated: CASSLETGVSTGELFF.

The gene calls are TRBV4-1 and TRBJ2-7; tentative D call: TRBD1 (5 bases). V shed 0 bases and J shed 5 bases, with 11 bases lying between them. Germline lookup yields CDR1 MGHRA and CDR2 YSYEKL. There are 14 residues in the CDR3. CDR3 sequence: CASSQDLQGHEQYF. The CDR3 DNA is TGCGCCAGCAGCCAAGATTTGCAGGGTCACGAGCAGTACTTC.

The chain combines TRBV13 with TRBJ2-3, with TRBD1 identical over 11 bases. This CDR3 contains 16 residues. V trimming: 2 bases; J trimming: 3 bases; junction bases outside the gene matches: 4. The germline V gene has CDR1 PRHDT and CDR2 FYEKMQ (reference sequence). CDR3 in amino acids: CASSLRRDRGTDTQYF. The CDR3 bases are TGTGCCAGCAGCTTACGGCGGGACAGGGGGACAGATACGCAGTATTTT.

This clone was picked up a small number of times. The rearrangement joins TRBV19 to TRBJ1-5; D is perhaps TRBD1 (6 bases). CDR1 and CDR2 from the germline V gene are LNHDA and SQIVND (reference sequence). CDR3 length: 15 amino acids. V was cut by 4 bases and J by 4 bases, with 14 bases left in between. The CDR3 is CASSSNRERNQPQHF. For the CDR3, the DNA is TGTGCCAGTAGTAGCAACAGGGAAAGAAATCAGCCCCAGCATTTT.

This clone was counted once. This chain uses TRBV5-1 with TRBJ1-1; 10 bases are shared with TRBD1. CDR1 and CDR2 (germline): SGHRS, YFSETQ. The CDR3 covers 17 residues. V lost 4 bases to trimming and J lost 0 bases; unmatched junction nucleotides: 9. The CDR3, as DNA: TGCGCCAGCAGCAAACATTCCGGGACAGGGGTGAACACTGAAGCTTTCTTT. Its protein is CASSKHSGTGVNTEAFF.

The CDR3 sequence: CASSLKLATNEKLFF. CDR3 sequence (DNA): TGTGCCAGCAGCTTAAAACTTGCAACTAATGAAAAACTGTTTTTT. The chain has TRBV7-9 and TRBJ1-4; the D is unclear. Trimming cost V 2 bases and J 0 bases, with 7 bases left between them. Germline lookup yields CDR1 SEHNR and CDR2 FQNEAQ (reference sequence). This CDR3 contains 15 residues.

The chain links TRBV15 to TRBJ1-6, with a possible D match to TRBD1 (5 bases). V lost 8 bases and J lost 11, with 13 bases in between. The CDR3 is made up of 12 amino acids. Germline V gene sequence: CDR1 LNHNV, CDR2 YYDKDF (reference sequence). This chain's CDR3 is CATSAKGTPLHF. In DNA form, the CDR3 reads TGTGCCACCTCCGCCAAGGGGACACCCCTCCACTTT.